This T cell receptor beta chain was identified during a study of T-cell memory formation after mild COVID-19. The wider study: Clusters of TCRs were largely donor specific. Study-wide points: Within pre-infection memory, some responding clones were found, suggesting cross-reactive memory joined.

5'RACE, which relied on constant-segment primers, yielded TCR alpha and TCR beta cDNA libraries carrying sample barcodes and UMIs. TCRdb independently ran MiXCR on the 5' RACE reads; one entry per CDR3 protein. Of 450,000 to 650,000 distinct CDR3 sequences listed, around 17% were seen once; the top ten hold more than 10%. Looked up from germline, CDR1 is SNHLY and CDR2 is FYNNEI. The ends were cut back, 8 bases at V and 2 bases at J, with 9 bases in the middle. The CDR3 has 12 amino acids. This clonotype occurred a few times. The target antigen is unknown. This TCR derives from an adult woman who had mild COVID-19 (a few samples of this study predate the infection). Cell type and time point are not known. The chain recombines TRBV2 with TRBJ2-5; tentatively, D is TRBD2 (5 bases). The source material was PBMCs or a T cell subset sorted from them (not recorded which). Written as DNA, the CDR3 is TGTGCCAGCCAGACGGGGCAAGAGACCCAGTACTTC. It encodes CASQTGQETQYF.